This passage covers 3 T cell receptor beta chains from one sample sequenced in a study of cytomegalovirus exposure and HLA in healthy donors. PCR primers comprised 60 Vbeta and 13 Jbeta primers. Only in-frame clones appear in the TCRdb table, and some are missing; sequencing was by immunoSEQ multiplex PCR. This table has under 250,000 clones, just under 80% appearing once. The sequencing input was PBMCs. The receptors stem from a boy aged 5-17 years in good health and CMV-seronegative.

About this clone itself: One end of the junction fails to match germline, which may point to a read error. Additional DNA sequences in this sample encode the identical CDR3. The chain has TRBV5-1 and TRBJ2-7, with a tentative D call TRBD1 (6 bases). The germline V gene encodes CDR1 SGHRS and CDR2 YFSETQ. CDR3 size: 13 residues. CDR3 coding DNA: TGCGCCAGCAGCTGGACAGAGTCCTATGAGCAGTACTTC. Translated, it gives CASSWTESYEQYF.

This clone was observed once. The rearrangement uses TRBV6-6 and TRBJ2-7, with a tentative D call TRBD2 (6 bases). V was shortened by 0 bases and J by 0 bases, with 12 bases between the two germline ends. This CDR3 spans 16 amino acids. The V gene's germline CDR1 is MNHNY and CDR2 SVGAGI (reference sequence). This chain's CDR3 is CASSYSEGPSSYEQYF. The DNA for the CDR3 is TGTGCCAGCAGTTACTCGGAGGGCCCCTCCTCCTACGAGCAGTACTTC.

The V gene is TRBV7-9, the J gene TRBJ2-1; 9 nucleotides line up with TRBD2. Germline CDR1 SEHNR, CDR2 FQNEAQ (reference sequence). Trimming took 2 bases from V and 7 from J; bases not matched to a gene: 12. The CDR3 is 17 amino acids. Written as DNA, the CDR3 is TGTGCCAGCAGCTTAACACGTCGGGGCGGGAGGGTGAATGAGCAGTTCTTC. It codes for CASSLTRRGGRVNEQFF. The variable domain in full, completed from reference TRBV7-9 and TRBJ2-1, reads DTGVSQNPRHKITKRGQNVTFRCDPISEHNRLYWYRQTLGQGPEFLTYFQNEAQLEKSRLLSDRFSAERPKGSFSTLEIQRTEQGDSAMYLCASSLTRRGGRVNEQFFGPGTRLTVL.